This TCR beta chain was identified during a study of immune cell composition in non-small cell lung cancer. Template was genomic DNA from frozen, unsorted single-cell suspensions. Study-wide points: Tumour TCR-beta clonality showed no significant link to smoking pack-years. Lung squamous cell carcinoma tumours had significantly higher top 10 clone scores and productive clonality than lung adenocarcinoma.

Concerning this clone itself: The antigen remains unidentified.

The CDR3 length is 13 residues. Trimming took 10 bases from V and 6 from J; bases not matched to a gene: 7. Germline CDR1 is ENHRY and CDR2 is SYGVKD. TCRdb's table, derived via immunoSEQ multiplex PCR, lists solely in-frame clones and lacks some. In the table there are 4,500 to 5,500 clones, 71% of which are singletons. This receptor was identified in a human donor with non-small cell lung cancer. The sequenced sample consisted of lung tumor tissue. V is TRBV10-3 and J is TRBJ2-3; TRBD1 agrees at 10 bases. The CDR3 DNA sequence: TGTGCCACCGCGACAGGGGGCGTCGATACGCAGTATTTT. Amino acids: CATATGGVDTQYF.